These T cell receptor beta chains were read from a single sample in a study of cytomegalovirus exposure and HLA in healthy donors. Here immunoSEQ multiplex PCR was the method, and the copy in TCRdb shows in-frame clones only, minus some. Of about 150,000 clones listed, approximately 86% were seen once; the top ten hold more than 6.5%. Sequenced input: PBMCs. These receptors came from a woman in her forties or fifties in good health and CMV-seropositive. CDR3s include the opening cysteine and the closing phenylalanine or tryptophan. Fields, in order: V gene, J gene, CDR3 length, CDR3 protein.

TRBV7-9	TRBJ2-2	12	CASSLLTGELFF
TRBV5-1	TRBJ1-6	15	CASSPATGENSPLHF
TRBV10-3	TRBJ2-2	16	CAIRGDREYSAGELFF
TRBV6-1	TRBJ1-5	15	CASSLPQGRNQPQHF
TRBV19	TRBJ2-2	15	CANPDRAENTGELFF
TRBV5-4	TRBJ2-5	14	CASSDRGPVETQYF
TRBV11-2	TRBJ2-3	16	CASSGLMGLTTDTQYF
TRBV7-8	TRBJ2-3	14	CASSLAGATDTQYF
TRBV5-4	TRBJ2-2	16	CASSTWGLANTGELFF
TRBV30	TRBJ2-7	14	CAWSVEGRSYEQYF
TRBV27	TRBJ1-2	12	CASKTGTLGYTF
TRBV30	TRBJ2-2	16	CAWSYPSIANTGELFF
TRBV27	TRBJ2-7	13	CASSFQGSYEQYF
TRBV6-6	TRBJ2-2	15	CASRTGTANTGELFF
TRBV28	TRBJ1-2	12	CASSPTGAGYTF
TRBV5-4	TRBJ2-7	13	CASSFGQGNEQYF
TRBV7-9	TRBJ2-3	16	CASSLSAGGRGDTQYF
TRBV20-1	TRBJ1-4	11	CSARPGQVASF
TRBV7-8	TRBJ2-2	15	CASTPQALHTGELFF
TRBV18	TRBJ2-7	13	CASSPDRAYEQYF
TRBV28	TRBJ1-6	15	CASSSQGAGGSPLHF
TRBV19	TRBJ1-2	16	CASSIDYWLNLDGYTF
TRBV7-9	TRBJ2-5	13	CASRSDYQETQYF
TRBV6-5	TRBJ2-1	12	CASRRGSREQFF
TRBV10-3	TRBJ1-2	13	CAISESTGAGYTF
TRBV5-5	TRBJ2-3	15	CASSVLAGGPDTQYF
TRBV19	TRBJ2-1	15	CASSIGQNSYNEQFF
TRBV9	TRBJ2-1	13	CASSVYTNNEQFF
TRBV6-6	TRBJ2-5	15	CASGWFGRGQETQYF
TRBV9	TRBJ1-6	14	CASSVGGLGSPLHF
TRBV27	TRBJ2-7	14	CASSSGTGGYEQYF
TRBV6-1	TRBJ2-3	14	CASSGLAPTDTQYF
TRBV2	TRBJ1-6	17	CASCTGPQGSYNSPLHF
TRBV9	TRBJ2-2	16	CASSADRVVATGELFF
TRBV9	TRBJ2-7	15	CASSVGWGGGFEQYF
TRBV5-6	TRBJ2-7	14	CASSLGLRSNEQYF
TRBV6-1	TRBJ1-5	15	CASSEGGQGYRPQHF
TRBV9	TRBJ2-2	16	CASSVAEGAFTGELFF
TRBV7-9	TRBJ1-1	14	CASSLTGAHTEAFF
TRBV10-3	TRBJ1-5	14	CAISTEYSNQPQHF
TRBV6-1	TRBJ1-6	13	CASGKTDPPPLHF
TRBV5-1	TRBJ1-6	15	CASSPGQLINSPLHF
TRBV5-4	TRBJ2-1	14	CASSLAGGVNEQFF
TRBV13	TRBJ2-2	12	CASRFRGGELFF
TRBV30	TRBJ1-2	14	CAWSGAGANYGYTF